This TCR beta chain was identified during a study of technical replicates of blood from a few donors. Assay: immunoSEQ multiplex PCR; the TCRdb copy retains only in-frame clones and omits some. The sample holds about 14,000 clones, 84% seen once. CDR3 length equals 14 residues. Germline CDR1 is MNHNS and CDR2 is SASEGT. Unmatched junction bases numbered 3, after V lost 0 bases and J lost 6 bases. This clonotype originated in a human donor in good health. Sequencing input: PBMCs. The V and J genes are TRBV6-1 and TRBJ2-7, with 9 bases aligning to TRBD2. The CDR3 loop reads CASSEASGSSEQYF. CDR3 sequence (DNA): TGTGCCAGCAGTGAAGCTAGCGGGAGTTCCGAGCAGTACTTC.